This T cell receptor beta chain originates from a study of T cell repertoires in cytomegalovirus infection. From the reads, TCRdb called clonotypes with MiXCR, one entry per CDR3 protein. The sample comprises some 600,000 distinct CDR3 sequences, 24% of which are singletons, and 8% rests with the top ten. Germline values: CDR1 SEHNR, CDR2 FQNEAQ (reference sequence). J gave up 3 bases and V 3 bases, and 10 bases lay outside the gene matches. The CDR3 is 17 residues long. The material sequenced was CD8+ T cells from PBMCs. The chain carries TRBV7-9 and TRBJ1-1; 10 positions match TRBD1. This sequence originates from a human donor in good health (CMV status not recorded). Some clones in this sample may be carry-over from other donors' samples. The CDR3 DNA reads TGTGCCAGCAGCTTCTCGACAGGGGGCAAGGGGTACACTGAAGCTTTCTTT. Amino acids: CASSFSTGGKGYTEAFF.